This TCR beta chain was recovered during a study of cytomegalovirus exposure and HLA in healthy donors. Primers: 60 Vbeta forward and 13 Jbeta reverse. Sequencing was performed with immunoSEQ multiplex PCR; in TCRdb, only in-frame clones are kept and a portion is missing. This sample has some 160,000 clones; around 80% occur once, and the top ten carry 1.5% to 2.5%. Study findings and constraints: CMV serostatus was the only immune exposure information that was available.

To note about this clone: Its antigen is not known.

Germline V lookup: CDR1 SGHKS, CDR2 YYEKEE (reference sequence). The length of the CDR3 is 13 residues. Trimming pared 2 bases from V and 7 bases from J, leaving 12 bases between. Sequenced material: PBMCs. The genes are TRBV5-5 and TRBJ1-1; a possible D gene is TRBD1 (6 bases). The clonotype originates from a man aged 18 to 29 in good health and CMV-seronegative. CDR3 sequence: CASSFWTDSEAFF. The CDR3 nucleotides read TGTGCCAGCAGCTTTTGGACGGACAGTGAAGCTTTCTTT.